This TCR beta chain was sequenced for a study of blood T cell repertoires in COVID-19. For the study at large: The United States, Italy and Spain were the sources of the acute and convalescent COVID-19 samples.

Germline trimming cut 0 bases from V and 5 bases from J; bases unmatched to any gene: 1. CDR1 is SGDLS and CDR2 is YYNGEE in the germline V gene. The CDR3 has 14 amino acids. Study processing details: Using reference gene primer amplification, nucleated cell counts were estimated. The data were produced by immunoSEQ multiplex PCR, yet TCRdb's version contains in-frame clones alone and is incomplete. For V, J and clone size, that table is used; D and trimming come from the DNA. The sample has 70,000 to 100,000 clones, around 80% seen once. The sequence derives from a man aged 50 or older with active or convalescent COVID-19. The sample comprised peripheral blood. The rearrangement joins TRBV9 to TRBJ2-2, with 7 bases that match TRBD2. The chain's CDR3 is CASSVDSGTGELFF. The CDR3 bases are TGTGCCAGCAGCGTAGATAGCGGGACCGGGGAGCTGTTTTTT.